The 28 T cell receptor beta chains below all came from one sample that was sequenced in a study of response to subunit inactivated influenza vaccine. TCRdb reprocessed the RT-PCR reads via MiXCR and lists one record per CDR3 protein. The sample shows roughly 700,000 distinct CDR3 sequences, over 11% of them seen only once. The sample here was PBMCs from blood, taken roughly 15 days before vaccination. These receptors were obtained from a man between 50 and 59 years old who received an inactivated influenza vaccine.

The chain uses TRBV20-1 and TRBJ1-6; 7 positions agree with TRBD1. Germline loops: CDR1 DFQATT, CDR2 SNEGSKA (reference sequence). Germline trimming cut 2 bases from V and 7 bases from J; bases unmatched to any gene: 8. CDR3 length: 15 residues. The CDR3 coding sequence is TGCAGTGCTAGACCTACAGGGGTGACGAATTCACCCCTCCACTTT. Residues: CSARPTGVTNSPLHF.

This clonotype was found many times. The chain couples TRBV3-1 to TRBJ2-7, with TRBD2 identical over 7 bases. The CDR3 loop spans 12 amino acids. Unmatched junction bases numbered 0, after V lost 1 base and J lost 6 bases. CDR1 is LGHDT, CDR2 YNNKEL, per germline (reference sequence). The CDR3 DNA follows: TGTGCCAGCAGCCAAGGCGGGGGCGAGCAGTACTTC. Translating gives CASSQGGGEQYF.

As regards this clonotype: This clone may be a read error of a much larger clone one base away. This chain uses TRBV5-4 with TRBJ1-4; TRBD1 is a possible D gene (6 bases). Germline CDR1 is SGHNT and CDR2 is YYREEE (reference sequence). Trimming pared 2 bases from V and 0 bases from J, leaving 8 bases between. This CDR3 region has 15 residues. The CDR3 region is CASSFGQTTNEKLFF. Here the CDR3 DNA reads TGTGCCAGCAGCTTCGGACAGACAACTAATGAAAAACTGTTTTTT.

The genes are TRBV5-4 and TRBJ2-6; either TRBD1 or TRBD2 may fit D (5 bases each). The V end was cut by 4 bases, the J end by 3 bases, with 17 bases between. Per germline, CDR1 SGHNT and CDR2 YYREEE (reference sequence). This CDR3 region has 17 residues. CDR3 protein: CASSRGETYFGANVLTF. Here the CDR3 DNA reads TGTGCCAGCAGCCGAGGGGAGACATACTTTGGGGCCAACGTCCTGACTTTC.

In its sample, this clonotype was seen a few times. The chain recombines TRBV15 with TRBJ2-7; D unresolved. Looked up from germline, CDR1 is LNHNV and CDR2 is YYDKDF (reference sequence). This CDR3 is 15 amino acids long. V dropped 0 bases and J dropped 1 base, with 10 bases sitting between them. The CDR3 sequence: CATSRDHWASYEQYF. The CDR3 coding sequence is TGTGCCACCAGCAGAGATCATTGGGCGTCCTACGAGCAGTACTTC.

This clonotype occurred a few times. The V call is TRBV4-3, the J call TRBJ2-7; D unclear. This CDR3 spans 14 amino acids. V dropped 0 bases and J dropped 3 bases, with 9 bases sitting between them. CDR1 and CDR2 (germline): LGHNA, YSLEER. The CDR3 region has the DNA TGCGCCAGCAGCCAAGAGATGGCAGACTACGAGCAGTACTTC. It yields the protein CASSQEMADYEQYF.

This clonotype was seen more than once but under ten times. The CDR3 DNA reads as TGTGCCAGCAGAACCGGACAGGTTCACATTCAGTACTTC. Its protein product is CASRTGQVHIQYF. The genes are TRBV6-1 and TRBJ2-4, with 7 positions matching TRBD1. The CDR3 runs to 13 residues. V shed 6 bases and J 8 bases; nucleotides not matched to a gene: 7. Germline V gene data show CDR1 as MNHNS and CDR2 as SASEGT.

This clonotype was seen ten or more times. V gene TRBV12-3 or TRBV12-4 combines with J gene TRBJ2-4; D gene uncertain. Between the trimmed V and J ends, which lost 5 bases and 3 bases, there was a span of 8 bases. The CDR3 sequence is 13 residues long. CDR3 sequence reads: CASSPFLKNIQYF. For the CDR3, the DNA is TGTGCCAGCAGTCCCTTTCTCAAAAACATTCAGTACTTC.

This rearrangement joins TRBV24-1 to TRBJ2-1; the D is unclear. Germline CDR1 and CDR2: KGHDR and SFDVKD. There are 13 residues in the CDR3. The ends were cut back, 3 bases at V and 10 bases at J, with 12 bases in the middle. CDR3 nucleotides: TGTGCCACCAGTGATGGTTTCTTCCCCGAGCAGTTCTTC. Its protein is CATSDGFFPEQFF.

V gene TRBV6-2 or TRBV6-3 combines with J gene TRBJ2-7, with 7 nucleotides matching TRBD2. Germline loops: CDR1 MNHEY, CDR2 SVGEGT. CDR3 length: 15 amino acids. J gave up 1 base and V 11 bases, and 14 bases lay outside the gene matches. This CDR3 reads CAGSAGRGVSYEQYF. The CDR3 bases are TGTGCCGGAAGCGCGGGACGGGGGGTATCCTACGAGCAGTACTTC.

The rearrangement joins TRBV20-1 to TRBJ2-5; TRBD2 agrees at 10 bases. Germline V gene data show CDR1 as DFQATT and CDR2 as SNEGSKA (reference sequence). The CDR3 contains 14 residues. The V and J ends lost 6 bases and 4 bases, in that order; junction bases with no gene match: 8. CDR3 amino acids: CSARAGGQRETQYF. For the CDR3, the DNA is TGCAGTGCGCGAGCGGGGGGGCAAAGAGAGACCCAGTACTTC.

V is TRBV5-1 and J is TRBJ2-5; no clear D gene. This CDR3 has 14 residues. The germline CDR1 and CDR2 sequences are SGHRS and YFSETQ. Trimming took 0 bases from V and 2 from J, leaving 8 bases between them. The CDR3 DNA follows: TGCGCCAGCAGCTTGGCCCAGCGTCAAGAGACCCAGTACTTC. This codes for CASSLAQRQETQYF.

This clonotype has just a few counts. The chain employs TRBV5-1 and TRBJ2-5, with TRBD1 matching 12 bases. The CDR3 extends over 16 amino acids. CDR1 is SGHRS and CDR2 is YFSETQ in the germline V gene. Unmatched junction bases numbered 5, after V lost 0 bases and J lost 5 bases. CDR3 DNA: TGCGCCAGCAGCTTGGGGGACAGGGGGCGCGGGGAGACCCAGTACTTC. Translating gives CASSLGDRGRGETQYF.

This sequence joins TRBV20-1 and TRBJ2-3, with 11 positions matching TRBD2. Germline trimming cut 6 bases from V and 4 bases from J; bases unmatched to any gene: 9. Germline loops: CDR1 DFQATT, CDR2 SNEGSKA (reference sequence). The CDR3 is made up of 15 amino acids. The CDR3 loop reads CSATRSGRAADTQYF. Written as DNA, the CDR3 is TGCAGTGCAACGCGTAGCGGGAGGGCCGCAGATACGCAGTATTTT.

V gene TRBV7-2 combines with J gene TRBJ2-7; a weak D match, TRBD2 (6 bases). The germline CDR1 and CDR2 sequences are SGHTA and FQGNSA. This CDR3 is built from 14 residues. V lost 5 bases and J 2 bases, leaving 13 bases between the germline ends. The CDR3: CASSPGTHTYEQYF. The DNA of the CDR3 is TGTGCCAGCAGCCCCGGGACTCATACCTACGAGCAGTACTTC.

This clonotype came up a few times. CDR3 nucleotide sequence: TGTGCCTGGAGTGTACGAGGGACGGTACTTAACAATGAGCAGTTCTTC. Protein product: CAWSVRGTVLNNEQFF. This chain links TRBV30 with TRBJ2-1; possibly TRBD1 or TRBD2 for D (5 bases each). This CDR3 region has 16 residues. Trimming took 0 bases from V and 5 from J, leaving 17 bases between them. Per the germline V gene, CDR1 is GTSNPN and CDR2 is SVGIG (reference sequence).

This clonotype appeared many times. An end of the junction differs from the germline gene, which may be a read error. The J gene is TRBJ1-1, the V gene TRBV5-1; D possibly corresponds to TRBD1 (6 bases). Germline values: CDR1 SGHRS, CDR2 YFSETQ. This CDR3 is 14 amino acids long. Here the CDR3 reads CASSLGGLNTEAFF. The CDR3 DNA reads as TGTGCCAGCAGTCTCGGGGGCTTGAACACTGAAGCTTTCTTT.

The chain has TRBV18 and TRBJ2-7; tentatively, D is TRBD2 (6 bases). There are 11 residues in the CDR3. The V gene lost 3 bases and the J gene lost 9 bases, with 9 bases spanning the gap. The V gene's germline CDR1 is KGHSH and CDR2 LQKENI. Written as DNA, the CDR3 is TGTGCCAGCTCACCCGGCGGGGTGCAGTACTTC. It specifies CASSPGGVQYF.

The genes are TRBV7-2 and TRBJ2-1, with D possibly called TRBD1 or TRBD2 (9 bases each). This CDR3 has 15 amino acids. Trimming took 5 bases from V and 10 from J, leaving 21 bases between them. Per the germline V gene, CDR1 is SGHTA and CDR2 is FQGNSA. The CDR3 DNA is TGTGCCAGCAGCCTGGGGACAGGGCGGGGGGGCGAGCAGTTCTTC. Translating it yields CASSLGTGRGGEQFF.

The chain has TRBV7-6 and TRBJ2-4; a possible D gene is TRBD2 (7 bases). Trimming took off 5 bases at V and 1 base at J, with 18 bases between the two ends. Per the germline V gene, CDR1 is SGHVS and CDR2 is FNYEAQ. The CDR3 extends over 17 amino acids. The CDR3 loop is CASSPLRGRPAKNIQYF. The CDR3 DNA sequence: TGTGCCAGCAGCCCACTGCGGGGGCGCCCGGCCAAAAACATTCAGTACTTC.

The rearrangement joins TRBV6-5 to TRBJ1-1; D is ambiguous. CDR1 MNHEY and CDR2 SVGAGI come from the germline V gene. The CDR3 contains 14 residues. Trimming took off 2 bases at V and 5 bases at J, with 12 bases between the two ends. The CDR3 coding sequence is TGTGCCAGCAGTTACACACCGGGCGGGACTGAAGCTTTCTTT. Translation: CASSYTPGGTEAFF.

The table lists this clonotype with a few counts. The CDR3 loop is CASSQRGPSMGETQYF. The CDR3 bases are TGTGCCAGCAGCCAGCGTGGGCCGAGTATGGGAGAGACCCAGTACTTC. V gene TRBV3-1 combines with J gene TRBJ2-5; D call uncertain. Germline V gene lookup returns CDR1 LGHDT and CDR2 YNNKEL (reference sequence). The CDR3 is 16 amino acids. V gave up 3 bases and J gave up 4 bases, with 18 bases separating them.

The genes are TRBV3-1 and TRBJ2-7, with D possibly matching TRBD1 (6 bases). This CDR3 spans 15 amino acids. Trimming took off 1 base at V and 1 base at J, with 11 bases between the two ends. Germline assignment: CDR1 LGHDT and CDR2 YNNKEL (reference sequence). The CDR3 reads CASSQGTGWSYEQYF. In DNA form, the CDR3 reads TGTGCCAGCAGCCAAGGTACAGGGTGGTCCTACGAGCAGTACTTC.

The chain recombines TRBV12-3 or TRBV12-4 with TRBJ2-1, with D unclear. V lost 8 bases and J lost 4, with 6 bases in between. The CDR3 length is 11 residues. The chain's CDR3 is CASGDYNEQFF. CDR3 DNA: TGTGCCAGCGGGGATTACAATGAGCAGTTCTTC.

This clonotype was counted only a few times. This chain uses TRBV20-1 with TRBJ2-5; no clear D. The CDR3 runs to 13 residues. CDR1 is DFQATT and CDR2 is SNEGSKA in the germline V gene (reference sequence). The germline V and J ends were trimmed by 1 base and 1 base, with 7 bases remaining between them. CDR3 bases: TGCAGTGCTAGAGGCCCAATCCAAGAGACCCAGTACTTC. Protein product: CSARGPIQETQYF.

Comment on this clonotype: A read error may explain this, as a much larger clone is one base away. V usage is TRBV29-1 and J usage is TRBJ1-1; perhaps TRBD1 as D (5 bases). This CDR3 region has 15 residues. Per germline, CDR1 SQVTM and CDR2 ANQGSEA. V lost 7 bases to trimming and J lost 2 bases, with 20 bases between them. CDR3 region: CSGTRGGIINTEAFF. For the CDR3, the DNA is TGCAGCGGAACGAGGGGCGGTATAATAAACACTGAAGCTTTCTTT. The variable domain in full, completed from reference TRBV29-1 and TRBJ1-1, reads SAVISQKPSRDICQRGTSLTIQCQVDSQVTMMFWYRQQPGQSLTLIATANQGSEATYESGFVIDKFPISRPNLTFSTLTVSNMSPEDSSIYLCSGTRGGIINTEAFFGQGTRLTVV.

This clonotype was found a few times. The gene calls are TRBV11-2 and TRBJ2-7, with D perhaps TRBD2 (6 bases). V dropped 6 bases and J dropped 0 bases, with 15 bases sitting between them. In germline, CDR1 is SGHAT, CDR2 FQNNGV. The CDR3 extends over 15 amino acids. CDR3 region: CASRPAGFSSYEQYF. DNA of the CDR3: TGTGCCAGCAGACCTGCGGGGTTTAGCTCCTACGAGCAGTACTTC.

This clonotype has only a few counts. The chain is built from TRBV18 and TRBJ2-2; D ambiguous. The CDR3 extends over 22 amino acids. Germline assignment: CDR1 KGHSH and CDR2 LQKENI. V was trimmed by 0 bases and J by 1 base, leaving 27 bases between them. The CDR3 reads CASSPPDLSVVGPSGNTGELFF. The CDR3 DNA reads as TGTGCCAGCTCACCACCGGACCTGAGCGTTGTGGGTCCATCGGGGAACACCGGGGAGCTGTTTTTT.